The 29 T cell receptor beta chains in this list originate from one sample, sequenced in a study of patients and donors after allogeneic stem cell transplantation. TCRdb re-analysed the RT-PCR reads in MiXCR, keeping a single row per CDR3 protein. The data hold about 960,000 distinct CDR3 sequences, with under 20% observed a single time. The specimen sequenced was blood, either unsorted or a sorted T cell fraction (not recorded which). The receptors were gathered from a human donor who was either an allogeneic HSCT recipient or a stem cell or donor lymphocyte infusion donor (not recorded which). It is not recorded whose cells these are; they may come from a transplant donor.

This clonotype was found a few times. The chain couples TRBV5-1 to TRBJ2-2; a possible D gene is TRBD1 (6 bases). Between the trimmed V and J ends, which lost 3 bases and 7 bases, there was a span of 13 bases. The CDR3 has 14 residues. Germline CDR1 reads SGHRS; CDR2 reads YFSETQ. The DNA for the CDR3 is TGCGCCAGCAGCTCCGGGACAAAGAACGGGGAGCTGTTTTTT. Protein product: CASSSGTKNGELFF.

This clonotype has more than one count but fewer than ten. This chain links TRBV3-1 with TRBJ1-2, with D possibly being TRBD1 (5 bases). This CDR3 spans 17 amino acids. Between the trimmed V and J ends, which lost 3 bases and 4 bases, there was a span of 21 bases. Germline CDR1 is LGHDT and CDR2 is YNNKEL (reference sequence). The CDR3 nucleotides read TGTGCCAGCAGCCATGCCCTTGTTGGGGGGTCGGGCTATGGCTACACCTTC. Translating gives CASSHALVGGSGYGYTF.

V is TRBV29-1 and J is TRBJ2-1; a weak D match, TRBD2 (5 bases). V lost 4 bases and J lost 4, with 20 bases in between. Germline V CDR1 and CDR2: SQVTM, ANQGSEA. CDR3 size: 16 residues. This chain's CDR3 is CSVVFRLAYEYNEQFF. For the CDR3, the DNA is TGCAGCGTTGTGTTTCGGCTAGCCTACGAATACAATGAGCAGTTCTTC.

The V call is TRBV25-1, the J call TRBJ1-3, with D uncertain. This CDR3 is built from 15 residues. Trimming shortened V by 1 base and J by 4 bases, and 11 bases separated the two germline ends. Looked up from germline, CDR1 is MGHDK and CDR2 is SYGVNS. This CDR3 reads CASSESGLRGNTIYF. CDR3 nucleotides: TGTGCCAGCAGTGAATCCGGGCTTCGGGGAAACACCATATATTTT.

The sample holds a few counts of this clonotype. The V and J genes are TRBV14 and TRBJ2-2, with no clear D. Deletions cut 0 bases from V and 7 bases from J, with 9 bases between. Germline V CDR1 and CDR2: SGHDN, FVKESK. CDR3 length: 14 amino acids. The CDR3 sequence is CASSQDDLVGELFF. The CDR3, as DNA: TGTGCCAGCAGCCAAGACGATTTGGTCGGGGAGCTGTTTTTT.

This clonotype has a count of ten or more. CDR3 sequence reads: CAVRTGKTGELFF. CDR3 coding DNA: TGTGCCGTGAGGACAGGGAAGACCGGGGAGCTGTTTTTT. The gene calls are TRBV12-3 or TRBV12-4 and TRBJ2-2, with 8 nucleotides matching TRBD1. The CDR3 runs to 13 residues. Germline trimming cut 11 bases from V and 5 bases from J; bases unmatched to any gene: 7.

The sample holds a few counts of this clonotype. This chain connects TRBV20-1 to TRBJ1-2, with 9 bases that match TRBD1. CDR1 and CDR2 from the germline V gene are DFQATT and SNEGSKA (reference sequence). CDR3 length equals 15 residues. V lost 4 bases to trimming and J lost 8 bases; unmatched junction nucleotides: 14. CDR3 sequence reads: CSAIIPGQGSKGYTF. For the CDR3, the DNA is TGCAGTGCTATAATTCCGGGACAGGGATCGAAGGGCTACACCTTC.

V is TRBV12-3 or TRBV12-4 and J is TRBJ1-5; D might be TRBD1 (5 bases). Trimming took off 6 bases at V and 0 bases at J, with 9 bases between the two ends. This CDR3 is built from 14 residues. The CDR3 DNA reads TGTGCCAGCAGGACAGCAGATAGCAATCAGCCCCAGCATTTT. Translated, it gives CASRTADSNQPQHF.

This clonotype was counted between two and nine times. The genes are TRBV5-1 and TRBJ2-1; no clear D gene. CDR1 is SGHRS, CDR2 YFSETQ, per germline. V shed 4 bases and J shed 7 bases, with 15 bases lying between them. The CDR3 extends over 14 amino acids. The CDR3 DNA reads TGCGCCAGCAGCCGTTCGGACGGAAGAAATGAGCAGTTCTTC. This codes for CASSRSDGRNEQFF. Combining the CDR3 with reference TRBV5-1 and TRBJ2-1 gives the whole variable domain KAGVTQTPRYLIKTRGQQVTLSCSPISGHRSVSWYQQTPGQGLQFLFEYFSETQRNKGNFPGRFSGRQFSNSRSEMNVSTLELGDSALYLCASSRSDGRNEQFFGPGTRLTVL.

The rearrangement links TRBV7-9 to TRBJ2-5, with D possibly TRBD1 on 6 matching bases. Germline V lookup: CDR1 SEHNR, CDR2 FQNEAQ (reference sequence). The V end was cut by 2 bases, the J end by 2 bases, with 12 bases between. The CDR3 covers 15 residues. CDR3 sequence: CASSLLSGQQETQYF. For the CDR3, the DNA is TGTGCCAGCAGCTTATTGTCCGGACAGCAAGAGACCCAGTACTTC.

This chain links TRBV5-1 with TRBJ2-1; D may be TRBD2 (5 bases). The CDR3 loop spans 14 amino acids. V was trimmed by 4 bases and J by 4 bases, leaving 12 bases between them. Germline lookup yields CDR1 SGHRS and CDR2 YFSETQ. DNA of the CDR3: TGCGCCAGCAGCCCGGGGTACGGTTACAATGAGCAGTTCTTC. Translation: CASSPGYGYNEQFF.

The chain has TRBV5-8 and TRBJ1-3; the D is unclear. The CDR3 extends over 17 amino acids. Germline CDR1 reads SGHTS; CDR2 reads YDEGEE. The V end lost 1 base, the J end lost 0 bases, and 14 bases lay between the germline ends. The CDR3 nucleotides are TGTGCCAGCAGCTTGTCTGAGACCGGCTCCTCTGGAAACACCATATATTTT. Its protein is CASSLSETGSSGNTIYF.

This clonotype turned up a few times. The chain employs TRBV20-1 and TRBJ1-3; no definite D call. This CDR3 has 13 residues. Trimming cost V 3 bases and J 1 base, with 7 bases left between them. Germline CDR1 is DFQATT and CDR2 is SNEGSKA (reference sequence). CDR3 nucleotide sequence: TGCAGTGCTAGTCGGGTTTCTGGAAACACCATATATTTT. Translated: CSASRVSGNTIYF.

J is TRBJ2-7 and V is TRBV4-3; D is possibly TRBD1 (6 bases). This CDR3 has 15 amino acids. The germline CDR1 and CDR2 sequences are LGHNA and YSLEER. Trimming removed 2 bases from V and 0 bases from J, with 11 bases in between. The CDR3 DNA reads TGCGCCAGCAGCCAAAGACAGGCCAGCTCCTACGAGCAGTACTTC. Residues: CASSQRQASSYEQYF.

The chain carries TRBV7-2 and TRBJ1-5, with D possibly TRBD1 on 6 matching bases. CDR1 and CDR2 from the germline V gene are SGHTA and FQGNSA. This CDR3 has 17 residues. The V gene lost 5 bases and the J gene lost 0 bases, with 17 bases spanning the gap. The CDR3 is CASSPIPGHYSNQPQHF. In DNA form, the CDR3 reads TGTGCCAGCAGCCCAATCCCGGGACACTATAGCAATCAGCCCCAGCATTTT.

The V and J genes are TRBV10-3 and TRBJ2-3, with D tentatively TRBD1 (5 bases). The CDR3 spans 15 residues. CDR1 and CDR2 from the germline V gene are ENHRY and SYGVKD. V lost 2 bases and J 2 bases, leaving 11 bases between the germline ends. CDR3 in amino acids: CAISETGFPTDTQYF. As DNA, the CDR3 is TGTGCCATCAGTGAGACAGGATTTCCCACAGATACGCAGTATTTT.

This clonotype was seen a handful of times. This chain connects TRBV15 to TRBJ2-7; D is possibly TRBD2 (5 bases). The V end was cut by 0 bases, the J end by 2 bases, with 11 bases between. Germline V gene sequence: CDR1 LNHNV, CDR2 YYDKDF (reference sequence). The CDR3 is 15 residues long. DNA of the CDR3: TGTGCCACCAGCAGAGATCGGGCACTAGCCTACGAGCAGTACTTC. Protein: CATSRDRALAYEQYF.

CDR3 loop: CATSDTGTGSFF. DNA of the CDR3: TGTGCCACCAGTGATACCGGGACAGGGTCTTTCTTC. The chain links TRBV24-1 to TRBJ2-1; 9 bases match TRBD1. The CDR3 runs to 12 residues. Trimming removed 3 bases from V and 16 bases from J; junction bases left unmatched: 6. Germline V CDR1 and CDR2: KGHDR, SFDVKD.

The V call is TRBV27, the J call TRBJ1-1; D call uncertain. The CDR3 has 12 amino acids. Per germline, CDR1 MNHEY and CDR2 SMNVEV (reference sequence). Trimming removed 3 bases from V and 8 bases from J, with 10 bases in between. The CDR3 loop is CASSFLGGEAFF. The CDR3, as DNA: TGTGCCAGCAGTTTTTTGGGAGGCGAAGCTTTCTTT.

This clonotype was seen repeatedly, ten times or more. The CDR3 region has the DNA TGCGCCAGCAGCTTGGGGCCTATAGGGGACATTCAGTACTTC. The encoded protein is CASSLGPIGDIQYF. This chain uses TRBV5-1 with TRBJ2-4, with D perhaps TRBD1 (5 bases). This CDR3 spans 14 amino acids. With 0 bases removed from V and 8 bases from J, the gap between germline ends came to 12 bases. Germline lookup yields CDR1 SGHRS and CDR2 YFSETQ. Looking up the rest from reference TRBV5-1 and TRBJ2-4 gives the full variable domain: KAGVTQTPRYLIKTRGQQVTLSCSPISGHRSVSWYQQTPGQGLQFLFEYFSETQRNKGNFPGRFSGRQFSNSRSEMNVSTLELGDSALYLCASSLGPIGDIQYFGAGTRLSVL.

This clonotype was seen only a few times. This chain links TRBV3-1 with TRBJ2-7; tentatively, D is TRBD1 (5 bases). The CDR3 has 14 residues. V shed 0 bases and J shed 3 bases, with 9 bases lying between them. Germline CDR1 LGHDT, CDR2 YNNKEL (reference sequence). The DNA for the CDR3 is TGTGCCAGCAGCCAAGAAGGCAGGGTCTACGAGCAGTACTTC. This sequence encodes CASSQEGRVYEQYF.

V and J are TRBV11-2 and TRBJ2-6; no clear D. The germline gives CDR1 SGHAT, CDR2 FQNNGV. The CDR3 consists of 20 residues. V lost 1 base to trimming and J lost 0 bases, with 19 bases between them. The CDR3 is CASSLVGGLTPHSGANVLTF. DNA of the CDR3: TGTGCCAGCAGCTTAGTGGGCGGCCTGACTCCTCACTCTGGGGCCAACGTCCTGACTTTC.

V gene TRBV4-3 combines with J gene TRBJ1-4, with a weak D call TRBD1 (5 bases). V lost 2 bases to trimming and J lost 2 bases, with 12 bases between them. Germline V gene data show CDR1 as LGHNA and CDR2 as YSLEER. The CDR3 covers 16 residues. CDR3: CASSQTPGRTNEKLFF. In nucleotides, the CDR3 is TGCGCCAGCAGCCAAACTCCAGGGCGGACTAATGAAAAACTGTTTTTT.

The chain carries TRBV20-1 and TRBJ2-7; 9 bases are a match to TRBD1. The CDR3 covers 14 residues. Germline assignment: CDR1 DFQATT and CDR2 SNEGSKA (reference sequence). The ends lost 6 bases at V and 3 bases at J; junction bases unmatched: 9. CDR3 nucleotide sequence: TGCAGTGCCCCCCCGGGACAGGGAGGCTACGAGCAGTACTTC. Protein sequence: CSAPPGQGGYEQYF.

The chain carries TRBV15 and TRBJ1-1; D unresolved. Germline V gene data show CDR1 as LNHNV and CDR2 as YYDKDF (reference sequence). Trimming took 0 bases from V and 7 from J, leaving 9 bases between them. This CDR3 has 13 residues. CDR3 amino acids: CATSRDRGFEAFF. The CDR3 nucleotides read TGTGCCACCAGCAGAGATAGAGGTTTTGAAGCTTTCTTT.

This clonotype came up a few times. J is TRBJ2-7 and V is TRBV5-1; no clear D. The CDR3 consists of 15 residues. CDR1 is SGHRS and CDR2 is YFSETQ in the germline V gene. The V and J ends lost 4 bases and 2 bases respectively, with 16 bases between them. The CDR3, as DNA: TGCGCCAGCAGCAGGGCCGGCCTTAGAACCTACGAGCAGTACTTC. Encoded protein: CASSRAGLRTYEQYF.

The gene calls are TRBV12-3 or TRBV12-4 and TRBJ1-1; no clear D gene. Deletions cut 2 bases from V and 6 bases from J, with 10 bases between. This CDR3 contains 13 residues. CDR3 coding DNA: TGTGCCAGCAGTTTAAGAGTTCGCGCTGAAGCTTTCTTT. This encodes CASSLRVRAEAFF.

This clonotype was detected only a few times. The chain uses TRBV9 and TRBJ1-2, with D possibly matching TRBD1 (5 bases). The V end was cut by 3 bases, the J end by 6 bases, with 12 bases between. The CDR3 covers 13 residues. Germline V gives CDR1 SGDLS, CDR2 YYNGEE. CDR3 DNA: TGTGCCAGCAGCGCACAGGTAAAGAATGGCTACACCTTC. This sequence encodes CASSAQVKNGYTF.

This clonotype was counted a few times. The chain is built from TRBV5-5 and TRBJ2-2; 7 nucleotides match TRBD1. J was trimmed by 2 bases and V by 3 bases; bases with no gene match: 7. The germline V gene has CDR1 SGHKS and CDR2 YYEKEE (reference sequence). The CDR3 is made up of 16 amino acids. CDR3: CASSSQGRPNTGELFF. CDR3 coding DNA: TGTGCCAGCAGCTCACAGGGGCGCCCTAACACCGGGGAGCTGTTTTTT.